The next 21 T cell receptor beta chains were all read from a single sample in a study of blood T cell repertoires in COVID-19. Data came from immunoSEQ multiplex PCR; TCRdb stores just in-frame clones and leaves some out. The sample yields over 200,000 clones, about nine tenths seen once. The material sequenced was peripheral blood. The receptors stem from a man between 60 and 70 years old who had recovered from COVID-19.

This chain joins TRBV24-1 and TRBJ2-5; perhaps TRBD1 as D (5 bases). CDR3 length: 13 residues. Germline loops: CDR1 KGHDR, CDR2 SFDVKD. V shed 4 bases and J shed 2 bases, with 7 bases lying between them. CDR3 in DNA: TGTGCCACCAGTGAGGGGCCTCAAGAGACCCAGTACTTC. Translating gives CATSEGPQETQYF.

The chain combines TRBV28 with TRBJ2-2, with 9 bases aligning to TRBD2. Germline CDR1 and CDR2: MDHEN and SYDVKM. The CDR3 contains 17 residues. The V segment lost 9 bases and the J segment 2 bases; nucleotides outside the gene matches: 13. CDR3 protein: CASLVRGAGGNTGELFF. In DNA, the CDR3 is TGTGCCAGTCTAGTCCGGGGAGCGGGAGGTAACACCGGGGAGCTGTTTTTT.

The rearrangement uses TRBV5-5 and TRBJ2-5; possible D gene TRBD1, 6 bases. The CDR3 has 12 amino acids. CDR1 and CDR2 (germline): SGHKS, YYEKEE (reference sequence). Trimming pared 5 bases from V and 7 bases from J, leaving 12 bases between. The CDR3 DNA follows: TGTGCCAGCAGGGAATCAGGGGCGACCCAGTACTTC. It is translated as CASRESGATQYF.

The V and J genes are TRBV30 and TRBJ2-1, with TRBD2 identical over 14 bases. The germline V gene has CDR1 GTSNPN and CDR2 SVGIG (reference sequence). The CDR3 extends over 16 amino acids. J was trimmed by 8 bases and V by 1 base; bases with no gene match: 7. The CDR3 DNA follows: TGTGCCTGGAGTGCGGGACTAGCGGGAGCCCACGATGAGCAGTTCTTC. It translates to CAWSAGLAGAHDEQFF.

This rearrangement joins TRBV12-3 or TRBV12-4 to TRBJ2-1; D is unclear. Trimming cost V 7 bases and J 6 bases, with 7 bases left between them. This CDR3 is built from 11 residues. The CDR3, as DNA: TGTGCCAGCACCCCCTTCAATGAGCAGTTCTTC. Residues: CASTPFNEQFF.

The rearrangement links TRBV4-2 to TRBJ1-5, with 7 nucleotides matching TRBD1. The CDR3 length is 15 residues. Unmatched junction bases numbered 10, after V lost 4 bases and J lost 7 bases. Germline values: CDR1 LGHNA, CDR2 YNFKEQ. CDR3 DNA: TGTGCCAGCAGCCCGACAGGGAGCGGCCGCCAGCCCCAGCATTTT. It is translated as CASSPTGSGRQPQHF.

The CDR3: CASSIPPGRGRHGYTF. CDR3 DNA: TGTGCCAGTAGTATTCCCCCGGGCAGGGGGCGGCATGGCTACACCTTC. V usage is TRBV19 and J usage is TRBJ1-2; TRBD1 agrees at 8 bases. V lost 3 bases and J lost 6; bases outside the gene matches: 12. Germline CDR1 LNHDA, CDR2 SQIVND (reference sequence). The length of the CDR3 is 16 residues. The full variable domain, with the rest looked up from reference TRBV19 and TRBJ1-2, is DGGITQSPKYLFRKEGQNVTLSCEQNLNHDAMYWYRQDPGQGLRLIYYSQIVNDFQKGDIAEGYSVSREKKESFPLTVTSAQKNPTAFYLCASSIPPGRGRHGYTFGSGTRLTVV.

V gene TRBV9 combines with J gene TRBJ2-2; 7 positions agree with TRBD2. The CDR3 totals 17 residues. Unmatched junction bases numbered 14, after V lost 3 bases and J lost 6 bases. Germline loops: CDR1 SGDLS, CDR2 YYNGEE. The CDR3 region is CASSARPGGTAPGELFF. The CDR3, as DNA: TGTGCCAGCAGCGCGCGCCCCGGGGGGACGGCCCCCGGGGAGCTGTTTTTT.

V and J are TRBV9 and TRBJ2-5, with D possibly being TRBD2 (6 bases). The V gene lost 1 base and the J gene lost 5 bases, with 18 bases spanning the gap. The CDR3 length is 16 residues. CDR1 is SGDLS and CDR2 is YYNGEE in the germline V gene. This chain's CDR3 is CASSVSAGGVGETQYF. The DNA of the CDR3 is TGTGCCAGCAGCGTATCCGCCGGCGGGGTCGGGGAGACCCAGTACTTC.

In this sample, this clone turned up once. The chain combines TRBV5-5 with TRBJ2-3, with 9 bases matching TRBD2. Trimming took 6 bases from V and 3 from J; bases not matched to a gene: 8. Germline CDR1 reads SGHKS; CDR2 reads YYEKEE (reference sequence). The CDR3 has 15 residues. The DNA of the CDR3 is TGTGCCAGCAACTCAAGGACTAGCGCGACAGATACGCAGTATTTT. It is translated as CASNSRTSATDTQYF.

This clone was counted a few times. The chain couples TRBV3-1 (or the pseudogene TRBV3-2) to TRBJ1-2; D is perhaps TRBD1 (5 bases). CDR3 length: 18 residues. Germline V lookup: CDR1 LGHDT, CDR2 YNNKEL (reference sequence). The V and J ends lost 0 bases and 3 bases respectively, with 20 bases between them. The CDR3 region is CASSQDGSSPWGDYGYTF. CDR3 bases: TGTGCCAGCAGCCAAGATGGCAGTTCCCCGTGGGGGGACTATGGCTACACCTTC.

The V call is TRBV4-2, the J call TRBJ2-7; 9 nucleotides line up with TRBD1. This CDR3 spans 17 amino acids. With V trimmed by 0 bases and J by 3 bases, 9 bases remained unmatched. CDR1 is LGHNA and CDR2 is YNFKEQ in the germline V gene. CDR3 DNA: TGTGCCAGCAGCCAAGAAGGGATTGGACAGGGGAACTACGAGCAGTACTTC. This codes for CASSQEGIGQGNYEQYF.

The genes are TRBV2 and TRBJ2-7, with 8 positions matching TRBD1. V shed 4 bases, J shed 1 base, and the junction held 0 bases outside the gene matches. From germline, CDR1 is SNHLY and CDR2 FYNNEI. The CDR3 runs 13 residues. CDR3 nucleotide sequence: TGTGCCAGCAGTGGGGACAGGTCCTACGAGCAGTACTTC. Its protein product is CASSGDRSYEQYF.

The chain couples TRBV15 to TRBJ1-1; 7 bases match TRBD1. V trimming: 4 bases; J trimming: 0 bases; junction bases outside the gene matches: 2. The CDR3 contains 14 residues. CDR1 LNHNV and CDR2 YYDKDF come from the germline V gene (reference sequence). The CDR3 region is CATSKDRLNTEAFF. The CDR3, as DNA: TGTGCCACCAGCAAGGACAGGTTGAACACTGAAGCTTTCTTT.

V gene TRBV25-1 combines with J gene TRBJ1-2; the D gene is possibly TRBD1 (5 bases). V shed 3 bases and J shed 4 bases, with 12 bases lying between them. CDR1 MGHDK and CDR2 SYGVNS come from the germline V gene. The CDR3 sequence is 14 residues long. CDR3 protein: CASSEGGIGYGYTF. CDR3 nucleotide sequence: TGTGCCAGCAGTGAGGGGGGAATCGGCTATGGCTACACCTTC.

This chain joins TRBV5-1 and TRBJ1-2; no definite D call. Trimming stripped 4 bases from V and 1 base from J, with 14 bases between. The CDR3 contains 15 residues. CDR1 SGHRS and CDR2 YFSETQ come from the germline V gene. CDR3 loop: CASSPLDGINYGYTF. The DNA for the CDR3 is TGCGCCAGCAGCCCCTTAGACGGGATTAACTATGGCTACACCTTC.

This sequence joins TRBV18 and TRBJ2-2, with D unclear. Trimming cost V 3 bases and J 0 bases, with 11 bases left between them. CDR1 is KGHSH and CDR2 is LQKENI in the germline V gene. The CDR3 contains 16 residues. DNA of the CDR3: TGTGCCAGCTCACCCCCGAGCAGGACGAACACCGGGGAGCTGTTTTTT. It specifies CASSPPSRTNTGELFF.

This clone was seen only a few times. The chain has TRBV5-1 and TRBJ1-1, with TRBD1 as a possible D gene (5 bases). Deletions cut 1 base from V and 4 bases from J, with 14 bases between. The CDR3 runs 15 residues. Germline CDR1 and CDR2: SGHRS and YFSETQ. The CDR3 sequence is CASSLSAGSATEAFF. The CDR3, as DNA: TGCGCCAGCAGCTTGAGTGCAGGGTCGGCCACTGAAGCTTTCTTT.

The rearrangement joins TRBV4-3 to TRBJ2-3; TRBD2 might be the D (6 bases). CDR1 is LGHNA and CDR2 is YSLEER in the germline V gene. The CDR3 covers 15 residues. V lost 3 bases, J lost 2 bases, and 12 bases lay in between. Here the CDR3 reads CASSQGSGVTDTQYF. For the CDR3, the DNA is TGCGCCAGCAGCCAGGGGTCGGGGGTCACAGATACGCAGTATTTT.

The rearrangement joins TRBV24-1 to TRBJ1-5, with a possible D match to TRBD1 (5 bases). V was shortened by 3 bases and J by 0 bases, with 11 bases between the two germline ends. This CDR3 is 16 amino acids long. Germline V gene lookup returns CDR1 KGHDR and CDR2 SFDVKD. The CDR3 sequence is CATSDRQWHSNQPQHF. The CDR3, as DNA: TGTGCCACCAGTGATCGACAGTGGCATAGCAATCAGCCCCAGCATTTT.

V and J are TRBV5-4 and TRBJ1-2; TRBD1 aligns across 11 bases. Per germline, CDR1 SGHNT and CDR2 YYREEE (reference sequence). With 9 bases clipped from V and 2 bases from J, the junction kept 6 bases outside the gene matches. The CDR3 contains 14 residues. For the CDR3, the DNA is TGTGCCACTACGGGACAGGGGGGGAACTATGGCTACACCTTC. Translated: CATTGQGGNYGYTF.